This TCR beta chain was observed in a study of blood T cell repertoires in COVID-19. Study details: Samples taken during acute and convalescent COVID-19 were collected in the United States, Italy and Spain.

The CDR3 runs 12 residues. CDR1 SGHAT and CDR2 FQNNGV come from the germline V gene. V was clipped by 3 bases and J by 12 bases, with 12 bases between them. Only in-frame clones appear in the TCRdb table, and some are missing; sequencing was by immunoSEQ multiplex PCR. This repertoire shows about 670,000 clones, approximately 90% found once; its top ten account for under 0.3%. This sequence originates from a woman between 18 and 29 years old with acute or convalescent COVID-19. This chain connects TRBV11-2 to TRBJ2-1; tentative D call: TRBD2 (6 bases). What was sequenced was peripheral blood. In DNA form, the CDR3 reads TGTGCCAGCAGCTTCGGAGGGGATACGCAGTTCTTC. Protein sequence: CASSFGGDTQFF.